These 15 T cell receptor beta chains share one sample of origin, sequenced in a study of T cell repertoires in aging, cancer and after chemotherapy. Rearranged V-D-J TRB sequences were amplified with a mixed TRB-A/B primer pool. TCRdb used MiXCR to reprocess the multiplex PCR reads, holding one entry per CDR3 protein. Here the sample spans under 4,500 distinct CDR3 sequences, around three fifths being singletons. Amplification of TCR beta used genomic DNA extracted from peripheral blood. Sequencing was done on a sample of blood. The receptors were sampled from a human donor with a solid tumor.

This sequence joins TRBV20-1 and TRBJ2-3; D perhaps matches TRBD2 (6 bases). With 0 bases removed from V and 0 bases from J, the gap between germline ends came to 22 bases. Germline lookup yields CDR1 DFQATT and CDR2 SNEGSKA (reference sequence). The CDR3 is made up of 19 amino acids. As DNA, the CDR3 is TGCAGTGCTAGAGATTTGGTCGCCGAAGCTAGCGAAAGCACAGATACGCAGTATTTT. This encodes CSARDLVAEASESTDTQYF.

This sequence joins TRBV7-9 and TRBJ1-1; D call uncertain. There are 12 residues in the CDR3. Trimming took off 1 base at V and 11 bases at J, with 11 bases between the two ends. Germline values: CDR1 SEHNR, CDR2 FQNEAQ (reference sequence). The CDR3 is CASSLEMGYAFF. As DNA, the CDR3 is TGTGCCAGCAGCTTAGAGATGGGGTATGCTTTCTTT.

This clonotype was seen more than once but under ten times. The chain has TRBV11-2 and TRBJ1-2; D remains unclear. CDR1 SGHAT and CDR2 FQNNGV come from the germline V gene. This CDR3 has 14 amino acids. V lost 2 bases and J lost 4, with 11 bases in between. CDR3 protein: CASSLSGVRYGYTF. The CDR3 DNA is TGTGCCAGCAGCTTAAGCGGGGTCCGCTATGGCTACACCTTC.

Of note for this clonotype: The junction departs from germline at one end; a sequencing error may be responsible. The chain uses TRBV5-1 and TRBJ2-2; TRBD2 might be the D (6 bases). Looked up from germline, CDR1 is SGHRS and CDR2 is YFSETQ. The CDR3 consists of 16 residues. CDR3 DNA: TGTGCCAGAAGCTTGGAACGCGGGGAAGGGCTGGGGGAGCTGTTTTTT. This translates into CARSLERGEGLGELFF.

The rearrangement joins TRBV11-2 to TRBJ2-3; D call uncertain. The germline gives CDR1 SGHAT, CDR2 FQNNGV. Deletions cut 4 bases from V and 5 bases from J, with 10 bases between. This CDR3 has 13 amino acids. In nucleotides, the CDR3 is TGTGCCAGCAGCTCTGCTAGGGTAGATACGCAGTATTTT. Encoded protein: CASSSARVDTQYF.

The chain recombines TRBV18 with TRBJ2-2; TRBD2 agrees at 7 bases. The V gene end was trimmed by 0 bases and the J gene end by 8 bases; junction bases not matched to a gene: 12. This CDR3 contains 17 residues. Germline V gene data show CDR1 as KGHSH and CDR2 as LQKENI. CDR3 in amino acids: CASSPPTSQSISGELFF. In nucleotides, the CDR3 is TGTGCCAGCTCACCACCGACTAGCCAGTCGATTTCAGGGGAGCTGTTTTTT.

The rearrangement joins TRBV19 to TRBJ2-7; D may be TRBD2 (6 bases). This CDR3 is 14 amino acids long. The ends were cut back, 6 bases at V and 1 base at J, with 13 bases in the middle. Germline CDR1 LNHDA, CDR2 SQIVND (reference sequence). CDR3 DNA: TGTGCCAGTAGCTTTGGGACTTCTTCCTACGAGCAGTACTTC. Its translation is CASSFGTSSYEQYF.

The chain has TRBV12-3 or TRBV12-4 and TRBJ2-3; D is unclear. Trimming stripped 5 bases from V and 4 bases from J, with 10 bases between. This CDR3 is built from 13 residues. The CDR3 protein is CASSPSGADTQYF. The DNA of the CDR3 is TGTGCCAGCAGTCCCTCAGGCGCAGATACGCAGTATTTT.

The chain combines TRBV5-5 with TRBJ2-7; TRBD2 aligns across 7 bases. Unmatched junction bases numbered 10, after V lost 4 bases and J lost 0 bases. Looked up from germline, CDR1 is SGHKS and CDR2 is YYEKEE (reference sequence). This CDR3 contains 16 residues. CDR3 in amino acids: CASSPGTWGGSYEQYF. CDR3 bases: TGTGCCAGCAGCCCGGGGACCTGGGGGGGCTCCTACGAGCAGTACTTC.

V is TRBV5-4 and J is TRBJ2-7, with 15 bases identical to TRBD2. The CDR3 totals 15 residues. The trim removed 3 bases at V and 4 bases at J, leaving 2 bases unmatched. Germline V gene lookup returns CDR1 SGHNT and CDR2 YYREEE (reference sequence). As DNA, the CDR3 is TGTGCCAGCAGCTCCGGACTAGCGGGAGGGTACGAGCAGTACTTC. This translates into CASSSGLAGGYEQYF.

The chain combines TRBV6-5 with TRBJ2-5; TRBD2 is a possible D gene (6 bases). Between the trimmed V and J ends, which lost 6 bases and 9 bases, there was a span of 17 bases. CDR1 and CDR2 (germline): MNHEY, SVGAGI. The CDR3 loop spans 13 amino acids. The CDR3 region is CASSGLISEAQYF. The CDR3 region has the DNA TGTGCCAGCAGCGGACTAATCTCCGAAGCCCAGTACTTC.

J is TRBJ2-5 and V is TRBV7-9; 10 bases agree with TRBD2. J gave up 1 base and V 5 bases, and 10 bases lay outside the gene matches. This CDR3 has 17 amino acids. Per the germline V gene, CDR1 is SEHNR and CDR2 is FQNEAQ (reference sequence). The CDR3 sequence: CASSPRYSGGSQETQYF. The CDR3 DNA is TGTGCCAGCAGCCCCCGGTATAGCGGGGGGAGCCAAGAGACCCAGTACTTC.

V and J are TRBV7-2 and TRBJ2-3, with unresolved D. Germline CDR1 SGHTA, CDR2 FQGNSA. Trimming took 8 bases from V and 0 from J, leaving 9 bases between them. The CDR3 covers 13 residues. The CDR3 DNA is TGTGCCAGCGGTGGCCATAGCACAGATACGCAGTATTTT. Encoded protein: CASGGHSTDTQYF.

The genes are TRBV6-1 and TRBJ2-7, with TRBD2 matching over 9 bases. The J segment lost 6 bases and the V segment lost 5 bases, leaving 11 bases of the junction unmatched. The CDR3 runs 15 residues. Germline V lookup: CDR1 MNHNS, CDR2 SASEGT. CDR3 residues: CASSYSPAGGSEQYF. CDR3 bases: TGTGCCAGCAGTTACTCTCCAGCGGGGGGAAGCGAGCAGTACTTC.

This sequence joins TRBV19 and TRBJ2-3; the D is unclear. Trimming removed 6 bases from V and 0 bases from J, with 13 bases in between. The CDR3 loop spans 15 amino acids. Germline assignment: CDR1 LNHDA and CDR2 SQIVND (reference sequence). The CDR3 region is CASSSFRGSTDTQYF. The CDR3 coding sequence is TGTGCCAGTAGCTCATTTAGAGGAAGCACAGATACGCAGTATTTT.